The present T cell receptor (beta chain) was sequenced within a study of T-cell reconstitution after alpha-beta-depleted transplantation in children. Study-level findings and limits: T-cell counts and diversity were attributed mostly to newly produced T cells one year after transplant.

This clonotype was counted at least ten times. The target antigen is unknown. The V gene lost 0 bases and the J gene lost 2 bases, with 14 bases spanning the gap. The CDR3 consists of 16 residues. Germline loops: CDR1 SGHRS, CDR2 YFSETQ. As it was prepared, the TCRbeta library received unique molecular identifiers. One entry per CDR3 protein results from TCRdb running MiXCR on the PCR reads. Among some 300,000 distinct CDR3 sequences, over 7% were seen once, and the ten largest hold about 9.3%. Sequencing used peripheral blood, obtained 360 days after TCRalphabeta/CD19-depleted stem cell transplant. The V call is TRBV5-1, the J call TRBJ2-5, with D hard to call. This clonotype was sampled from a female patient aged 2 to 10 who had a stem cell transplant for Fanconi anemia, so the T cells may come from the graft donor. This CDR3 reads CASSLAPNSKQETQYF. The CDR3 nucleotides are TGCGCCAGCAGCTTGGCTCCTAACTCGAAACAAGAGACCCAGTACTTC.